This T cell receptor (beta chain) originates from a study of CXCR3-negative and CXCR3-positive naive CD8 T cells. In the study overall: Collectively, the libraries yielded 140 million or so TRB reads in total, at about 1.5 +/- 0.3 million per library. Study observations and caveats: Hydrophobicity of TRB CDR3s was greater in CXCR3-positive naive cells than in CXCR3-negative naive cells. Naive CXCR3-positive and CXCR3-negative cells shared TRBV-TRBJ usage; memory cells diverged.

Details on this clonotype: Its antigen is not known.

The CDR3 totals 13 residues. Looked up from germline, CDR1 is SGDLS and CDR2 is YYNGEE. CD45RO-CCR7+CD27+CD95- defined naive CD8+ T cells. The study made its TRB cDNA libraries by 5' RACE, adding UMI labels. Using the 5' RACE reads, TCRdb records one entry per CDR3 protein without DNA. The sample table includes about 150,000 distinct CDR3 sequences. The TCR was taken from a human donor in good health. Some clones in this sample may be carry-over from other donors' samples. The source material was naive CXCR3+ CD8+ T cells from blood. Noted subset: CD45RO-CCR7+CD27+CD95- naive CD8+ T cells expressing CXCR3 (TNR3+). The genes are TRBV9 and TRBJ2-1. The CDR3 loop reads CASSVGGANEQFF.